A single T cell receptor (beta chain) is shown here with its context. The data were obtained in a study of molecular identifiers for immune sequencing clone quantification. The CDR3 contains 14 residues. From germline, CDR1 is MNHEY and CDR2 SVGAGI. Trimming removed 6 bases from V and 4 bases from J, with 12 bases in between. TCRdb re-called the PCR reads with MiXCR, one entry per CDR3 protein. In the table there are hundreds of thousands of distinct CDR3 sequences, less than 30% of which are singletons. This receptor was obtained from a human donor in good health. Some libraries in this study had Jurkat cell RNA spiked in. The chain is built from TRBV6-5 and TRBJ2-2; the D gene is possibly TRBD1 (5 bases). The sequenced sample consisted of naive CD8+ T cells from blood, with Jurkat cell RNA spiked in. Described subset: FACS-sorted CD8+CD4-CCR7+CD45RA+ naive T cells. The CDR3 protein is CASSTTVSTGELFF. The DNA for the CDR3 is TGTGCCAGCAGCACGACAGTGAGCACCGGGGAGCTGTTTTTT.